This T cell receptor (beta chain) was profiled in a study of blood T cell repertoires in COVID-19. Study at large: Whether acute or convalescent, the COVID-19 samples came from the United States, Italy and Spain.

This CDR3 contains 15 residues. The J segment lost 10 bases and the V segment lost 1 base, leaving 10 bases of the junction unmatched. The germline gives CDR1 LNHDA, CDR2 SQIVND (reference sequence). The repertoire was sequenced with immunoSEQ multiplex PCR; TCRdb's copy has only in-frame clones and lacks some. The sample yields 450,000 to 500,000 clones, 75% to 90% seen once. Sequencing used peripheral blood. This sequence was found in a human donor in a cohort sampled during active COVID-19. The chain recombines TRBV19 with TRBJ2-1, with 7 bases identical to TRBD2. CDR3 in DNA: TGTGCCAGTAGTATAGTCTCTAGCGGCTCGGAAGAGCAGTTCTTC. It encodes CASSIVSSGSEEQFF.